These 24 T cell receptor beta chains came from one sample sequenced in a study of radiotherapy plus CTLA-4 blockade in lung cancer (dated by TCRdb to the late 2010s). Preparation of the library involved the immunoSEQ multiplex PCR assay. TCRdb stores this immuneACCESS table with in-frame sequences only. Part of the clones is absent; in the studies checked, under half of the shortfall reflects unresolved V genes, and no reason is known for the rest. For this sample the table gives 77,000 or so clones, of which roughly 80% were detected only once. The ten biggest clones cover roughly a tenth of the sample. Sequenced here: peripheral blood, sampled from a patient treated with radiotherapy plus ipilimumab. Receptors were obtained from a human donor with non-small cell lung cancer whose response to radiotherapy plus ipilimumab could not be evaluated.

V gene TRBV6-1 combines with J gene TRBJ2-2; D is perhaps TRBD2 (5 bases). The CDR3 sequence is 14 residues long. Trimming took off 6 bases at V and 1 base at J, with 9 bases between the two ends. The germline V gene encodes CDR1 MNHNS and CDR2 SASEGT. CDR3: CASREAGNTGELFF. The CDR3 nucleotides are TGTGCCAGCAGGGAGGCAGGGAACACCGGGGAGCTGTTTTTT.

This chain joins TRBV5-8 and TRBJ1-1, with D hard to call. CDR3 length: 14 amino acids. The V gene's germline CDR1 is SGHTS and CDR2 YDEGEE. V dropped 0 bases and J dropped 5 bases, with 11 bases sitting between them. The CDR3 nucleotides read TGTGCCAGCAGCTTGGATCCGGGAGGAACTGAAGCTTTCTTT. It encodes CASSLDPGGTEAFF.

The rearrangement uses TRBV7-6 and TRBJ2-2, with D perhaps TRBD1 (6 bases). The CDR3 has 15 amino acids. Between the trimmed V and J ends, which lost 3 bases and 7 bases, there was a span of 15 bases. The germline V gene has CDR1 SGHVS and CDR2 FNYEAQ. The CDR3 reads CASSLTGRVDGELFF. Here the CDR3 DNA reads TGTGCCAGCAGCTTGACAGGACGGGTTGACGGGGAGCTGTTTTTT.

The chain has TRBV2 and TRBJ1-4; 7 positions agree with TRBD1. This CDR3 has 12 amino acids. Germline loops: CDR1 SNHLY, CDR2 FYNNEI. The trim removed 4 bases at V and 12 bases at J, leaving 5 bases unmatched. The CDR3 nucleotides read TGTGCCAGCAGTGCACGACAGGGCCAACTGTTTTTT. This encodes CASSARQGQLFF.

The rearrangement joins TRBV19 to TRBJ1-1; weak D call: TRBD1 (5 bases). CDR1 is LNHDA, CDR2 SQIVND, per germline (reference sequence). There are 18 residues in the CDR3. Trimming shortened V by 1 base and J by 0 bases, and 18 bases separated the two germline ends. The DNA for the CDR3 is TGTGCCAGTAGTATAGGTCTGGGGCTCACCTTAATGAACACTGAAGCTTTCTTT. Encoded protein: CASSIGLGLTLMNTEAFF. Full variable domain (rest looked up from reference TRBV19 and TRBJ1-1): DGGITQSPKYLFRKEGQNVTLSCEQNLNHDAMYWYRQDPGQGLRLIYYSQIVNDFQKGDIAEGYSVSREKKESFPLTVTSAQKNPTAFYLCASSIGLGLTLMNTEAFFGQGTRLTVV.

The chain carries TRBV4-3 and TRBJ2-7; 8 bases agree with TRBD2. Germline CDR1 is LGHNA and CDR2 is YSLEER. The CDR3 contains 16 residues. Trimming at V came to 0 bases and at J to 2 bases, leaving 6 bases not matched to a gene. The CDR3 sequence is CASSQDTGGAAYEQYF. The CDR3 bases are TGCGCCAGCAGCCAAGATACCGGGGGGGCTGCCTACGAGCAGTACTTC.

The V and J genes are TRBV5-1 and TRBJ2-2, with TRBD1 matching 9 bases. Germline CDR1 is SGHRS and CDR2 is YFSETQ. The CDR3 runs to 18 residues. The V and J ends lost 4 bases and 2 bases, in that order; junction bases with no gene match: 12. CDR3 in DNA: TGCGCCAGCAGCCGAATCCAGGGACAGGGCGAAAACACCGGGGAGCTGTTTTTT. It yields the protein CASSRIQGQGENTGELFF.

There are a few counts of this clone. The chain has TRBV19 and TRBJ1-5; the match to TRBD1 covers 7 bases. Germline V CDR1 and CDR2: LNHDA, SQIVND (reference sequence). The CDR3 is 13 residues long. The V and J ends lost 11 bases and 3 bases, in that order; junction bases with no gene match: 7. This CDR3 is CASHRGLNQPQHF. Here the CDR3 DNA reads TGTGCCTCACACAGGGGTCTCAATCAGCCCCAGCATTTT.

The chain has TRBV7-9 and TRBJ1-1; 12 nucleotides match TRBD1. V shed 6 bases, J shed 0 bases, and the junction held 5 bases outside the gene matches. Germline V gene data show CDR1 as SEHNR and CDR2 as FQNEAQ (reference sequence). The CDR3 is made up of 16 amino acids. The CDR3 nucleotides are TGTGCCAGCAGGGCCGGGACAGGGGGCATGAACACTGAAGCTTTCTTT. Protein product: CASRAGTGGMNTEAFF.

This sequence joins TRBV18 and TRBJ1-2, with 7 positions matching TRBD1. V was pared by 1 base and J by 1 base, with 6 bases of the junction left unmatched. Germline V gene lookup returns CDR1 KGHSH and CDR2 LQKENI. CDR3 length equals 16 residues. The chain's CDR3 is CASSPRPGTDNYGYTF. DNA for the CDR3: TGTGCCAGCTCACCACGCCCCGGGACAGATAACTATGGCTACACCTTC.

The sample holds one count of this clone. V usage is TRBV7-9 and J usage is TRBJ2-7; maybe TRBD2 (6 bases). This CDR3 is 17 amino acids long. Germline CDR1 reads SEHNR; CDR2 reads FQNEAQ (reference sequence). The ends were cut back, 8 bases at V and 1 base at J, with 24 bases in the middle. This CDR3 reads CASDQPGELAPSYEQYF. The CDR3 DNA reads TGTGCCAGCGACCAACCGGGAGAGTTGGCCCCTTCCTACGAGCAGTACTTC.

J is TRBJ2-2 and V is TRBV9; no reliable D call. Per the germline V gene, CDR1 is SGDLS and CDR2 is YYNGEE. Trimming stripped 0 bases from V and 7 bases from J, with 16 bases between. This CDR3 contains 16 residues. The CDR3: CASSVAHSQLVGELFF. CDR3 DNA sequence: TGTGCCAGCAGCGTAGCGCATAGCCAGCTGGTCGGGGAGCTGTTTTTT.

The CDR3 sequence: CSVEDPAGRDGYTF. The CDR3 DNA sequence: TGCAGCGTTGAAGATCCGGCAGGGAGGGATGGCTACACCTTC. The V call is TRBV29-1, the J call TRBJ1-2; D may be TRBD1 (5 bases). There are 14 residues in the CDR3. Trimming removed 0 bases from V and 6 bases from J, with 14 bases in between. Germline CDR1 is SQVTM and CDR2 is ANQGSEA.

In this sample, this clone turned up a few times. Other nucleotide sequences from this sample produce the same CDR3. This chain joins TRBV5-1 and TRBJ1-1, with D unclear. Germline V gene data show CDR1 as SGHRS and CDR2 as YFSETQ. The CDR3 is 13 residues long. Trimming cost V 1 base and J 2 bases, with 6 bases left between them. The CDR3: CASSLQTNTEAFF. The CDR3 nucleotides read TGCGCCAGCAGCTTGCAGACAAACACTGAAGCTTTCTTT.

The chain recombines TRBV2 with TRBJ1-2, with D maybe TRBD1 (6 bases). The CDR3 totals 12 residues. Germline V gene data show CDR1 as SNHLY and CDR2 as FYNNEI. Trimming removed 8 bases from V and 3 bases from J, with 10 bases in between. CDR3 sequence: CASGRQDYGYTF. DNA of the CDR3: TGTGCCAGCGGTAGACAGGACTATGGCTACACCTTC.

The V call is TRBV2, the J call TRBJ2-5, with TRBD1 as a possible D gene (5 bases). Germline V gene sequence: CDR1 SNHLY, CDR2 FYNNEI. This CDR3 has 14 residues. V was clipped by 4 bases and J by 0 bases, with 9 bases between them. The DNA of the CDR3 is TGTGCCAGCAGTGTTGACAGATACCAAGAGACCCAGTACTTC. Residues: CASSVDRYQETQYF.

The CDR3 reads CAWVSTYEQYF. CDR3 DNA: TGTGCCTGGGTTTCAACCTACGAGCAGTACTTC. J is TRBJ2-7 and V is TRBV30; D not resolved. Between the trimmed V and J ends, which lost 5 bases and 2 bases, there was a span of 7 bases. The CDR3 length is 11 residues. CDR1 and CDR2 from the germline V gene are GTSNPN and SVGIG (reference sequence).

V gene TRBV5-6 combines with J gene TRBJ2-7, with D possibly being TRBD1 (6 bases). The V end lost 4 bases, the J end lost 3 bases, and 11 bases lay between the germline ends. This CDR3 is 13 amino acids long. In germline, CDR1 is SGHDT, CDR2 YYEEEE. The CDR3, as DNA: TGTGCCAGCAGCCCGACAGGCTACTACGAGCAGTACTTC. This sequence encodes CASSPTGYYEQYF.

The chain joins TRBV5-1 to TRBJ2-5, with 8 bases matching TRBD1. The CDR3 has 16 residues. After removal of 2 bases from V and 7 bases from J, the junction contained 13 bases not matched to a gene. Looked up from germline, CDR1 is SGHRS and CDR2 is YFSETQ. The CDR3 reads CASSFRGQGGVGTQYF. The CDR3 DNA is TGCGCCAGCAGCTTCCGAGGACAGGGCGGGGTTGGGACCCAGTACTTC.

The chain combines TRBV9 with TRBJ2-3, with D possibly matching TRBD2 (6 bases). Per germline, CDR1 SGDLS and CDR2 YYNGEE. V was pared by 6 bases and J by 1 base, with 18 bases between. This CDR3 is built from 16 residues. CDR3 sequence (DNA): TGTGCCAGCAATCCCGCGGGGTGGCAGGGCACAGATACGCAGTATTTT. Amino acids: CASNPAGWQGTDTQYF.

A word on this clone: The same CDR3 can be traced to other DNA sequences in this sample. This chain uses TRBV18 with TRBJ2-7; a weak D match, TRBD1 (6 bases). The length of the CDR3 is 14 residues. Germline V gives CDR1 KGHSH, CDR2 LQKENI. V was trimmed by 5 bases and J by 2 bases, leaving 13 bases between them. The CDR3 region has the DNA TGTGCCAGCTCATCCCAGGGGACGCCCTACGAGCAGTACTTC. This codes for CASSSQGTPYEQYF.

The genes are TRBV18 and TRBJ2-2; no clear D gene. The V and J ends lost 6 bases and 3 bases respectively, with 5 bases between them. CDR3 size: 12 residues. Germline CDR1 reads KGHSH; CDR2 reads LQKENI. CDR3 region: CASSYYTGELFF. The DNA for the CDR3 is TGTGCCAGCTCCTATTACACCGGGGAGCTGTTTTTT.

This clone was counted between two and nine times. CDR3 sequence: CASSVVAGFDNEQFF. CDR3 nucleotides: TGTGCCAGCAGTGTTGTAGCGGGGTTCGACAATGAGCAGTTCTTC. The chain uses TRBV2 and TRBJ2-1, with 8 positions matching TRBD2. The junction had 7 bases not matched to a gene; V was cut back by 4 bases and J by 5 bases. This CDR3 has 15 amino acids. The germline V gene has CDR1 SNHLY and CDR2 FYNNEI.

The gene calls are TRBV19 and TRBJ1-1, with TRBD1 identical over 8 bases. From germline, CDR1 is LNHDA and CDR2 SQIVND (reference sequence). V was pared by 5 bases and J by 1 base, with 6 bases of the junction left unmatched. The CDR3 extends over 15 amino acids. The chain's CDR3 is CASSPRTGQNTEAFF. The CDR3 coding sequence is TGTGCCAGTAGTCCGAGGACAGGGCAGAACACTGAAGCTTTCTTT.